These T cell receptor beta chains were read from a single sample in a study of Ad26.COV2.S vaccination and SARS-CoV-2 variants. Sequenced by immunoSEQ multiplex PCR; TCRdb stores in-frame clones only, minus some. This table holds about 390,000 clones, around 92% found once. The input for sequencing was peripheral blood, taken in a trial of Ad26.COV2.S vaccine versus placebo. These receptors all stem from a person between 18 and 60 years old who received the Ad26.COV2.S COVID-19 vaccine or a placebo. Both conserved end residues are part of each CDR3. Fields, in order: clone size, J gene, D gene, V gene, CDR3 protein, CDR3 DNA. A D gene is named only where the DNA matches it firmly. The size field is filled for only some rows; it gives once, few, many or a size class.

NA TRBJ1-3 TRBD1 TRBV19 CASSADRASGNTIYF TGTGCCAGTAGTGCCGACAGGGCCTCTGGAAACACCATATATTTT
NA TRBJ2-3 NA TRBV7-9 CASSQMGPTMTDTQYF TGTGCCAGCAGCCAAATGGGACCAACGATGACAGATACGCAGTATTTT
NA TRBJ2-1 TRBD2 TRBV9 CASSARLASNEQFF TGTGCCAGCAGCGCCCGACTAGCTTCCAATGAGCAGTTCTTC
NA TRBJ2-2 NA TRBV5-6 CASSLQTQGRTGELFF TGTGCCAGCAGCTTGCAGACTCAGGGTAGGACCGGGGAGCTGTTTTTT
NA TRBJ1-2 NA TRBV5-1 CASSPTGDREGYTF TGCGCCAGCAGCCCGACTGGAGACAGAGAAGGCTACACCTTC
NA TRBJ2-2 NA TRBV4-1 CASSQAGGGGVGWLTGELFF TGCGCCAGCAGCCAAGCCGGCGGAGGGGGGGTAGGGTGGTTGACCGGGGAGCTGTTTTTT
NA TRBJ2-3 NA TRBV10-3 CAISEGAITDTQYF TGTGCCATCAGTGAGGGGGCAATCACAGATACGCAGTATTTT
NA TRBJ2-1 TRBD1 TRBV18 CASSPTGTGYNNEQFF TGTGCCAGCTCACCAACCGGGACAGGGTATAACAATGAGCAGTTCTTC
NA TRBJ1-1 NA TRBV6-6 CASSYGRGGDTEAFF TGTGCCAGCAGTTACGGAAGGGGCGGGGACACTGAAGCTTTCTTT
few TRBJ2-3 TRBD2 TRBV7-9 CASSLDGRSTDTQYF TGTGCCAGCAGCTTAGACGGGAGGAGCACAGATACGCAGTATTTT
NA TRBJ1-1 NA TRBV21-1 CASSKSPRRTDTEAFF TGTGCCAGCAGCAAATCCCCCCGGAGAACGGACACTGAAGCTTTCTTT
NA TRBJ1-4 TRBD1 TRBV19 CASSINRPTGGADEKLFF TGTGCCAGTAGTATCAACCGCCCGACAGGGGGCGCCGATGAAAAACTGTTTTTT
NA TRBJ2-7 TRBD1 TRBV12-3/TRBV12-4 CASRRDRGGEQYF TGTGCCAGCAGGCGGGACAGGGGTGGCGAGCAGTACTTC
NA TRBJ1-5 NA TRBV7-9 CASSPPGHSNQPQHF TGTGCCAGCAGCCCCCCGGGACACAGCAATCAGCCCCAGCATTTT
few TRBJ1-5 NA TRBV2 CASTQLNQPQHF TGTGCCAGCACCCAGCTCAATCAGCCCCAGCATTTT
NA TRBJ2-3 NA TRBV5-6 CASSLDRGASTDTQYF TGTGCCAGCAGCTTGGATCGGGGGGCAAGCACAGATACGCAGTATTTT
NA TRBJ1-2 NA TRBV5-1 CASRATNNYGYTF TGCGCCAGCAGGGCGACAAATAACTATGGCTACACCTTC
NA TRBJ1-2 TRBD1 TRBV5-1 CASSHDRDWEYGYTF TGCGCCAGCAGCCATGACAGGGATTGGGAATATGGCTACACCTTC
NA TRBJ1-2 NA TRBV7-2 CASSFIEFAGLYGYTF TGTGCCAGCAGCTTTATAGAGTTCGCGGGTCTTTATGGCTACACCTTC
NA TRBJ2-7 NA TRBV5-4 CASSLGQGGYEQYF TGTGCCAGCAGCTTGGGTCAGGGTGGATACGAGCAGTACTTC
NA TRBJ2-1 TRBD2 TRBV5-1 CASSLAPSGGAGEQFF TGCGCCAGCAGCTTGGCCCCCAGCGGGGGGGCGGGTGAGCAGTTCTTC
NA TRBJ2-2 TRBD1 TRBV7-2 CASSPSGQGAWTGELFF TGTGCCAGCAGCCCCTCCGGACAGGGGGCGTGGACCGGGGAGCTGTTTTTT
NA TRBJ2-1 TRBD2 TRBV19 CASSVVSGGNNEQFF TGTGCCAGTAGTGTAGTTAGCGGGGGGAACAATGAGCAGTTCTTC
NA TRBJ1-3 NA TRBV14 CASSPGGANTIYF TGTGCCAGCAGCCCGGGGGGCGCGAACACCATATATTTT
NA TRBJ1-4 NA TRBV3-1/TRBV3-2 CASSQDGRGLYEKLFF TGTGCCAGCAGCCAAGATGGCAGGGGTTTGTATGAAAAACTGTTTTTT
once TRBJ1-1 TRBD1 TRBV28 CASSDGTASAFF TGTGCCAGCAGCGACGGGACAGCCTCAGCTTTCTTT
NA TRBJ1-2 TRBD1 TRBV30 CAWRDTLQGAKGYTF TGTGCCTGGAGGGACACATTACAGGGGGCGAAGGGCTACACCTTC
NA TRBJ1-5 NA TRBV15 CATSPLGGYSNQPQHF TGTGCCACCAGCCCCCTCGGAGGGTATAGCAATCAGCCCCAGCATTTT
once TRBJ1-2 NA TRBV7-9 CASSFGGGYGYTF TGTGCCAGCAGCTTCGGGGGAGGCTATGGCTACACCTTC
once TRBJ1-4 TRBD1 TRBV7-6 CASSLAGAGGHEKLFF TGTGCCAGCAGCTTAGCGGGCGCAGGGGGACATGAAAAACTGTTTTTT
once TRBJ1-1 NA TRBV9 CASSVEMNTEAFF TGTGCCAGCAGCGTTGAAATGAACACTGAAGCTTTCTTT
NA TRBJ1-1 NA TRBV27 CASSSLKRDTGVPEAFF TGTGCCAGCAGTTCCCTAAAACGGGACACCGGGGTCCCTGAAGCTTTCTTT
once TRBJ2-1 NA TRBV27 CASSLFRVGDEQFF TGTGCCAGCAGTTTATTCAGGGTAGGGGATGAGCAGTTCTTC